This TCR beta chain emerged from a study of blood T cell repertoires in COVID-19. Across the whole study: PBMCs, B-cell-depleted T cells, or T cells were the source of the cDNA or gDNA that made up the material.

Libraries were prepared by immunoSEQ multiplex PCR; TCRdb keeps only in-frame clonotypes and omits some of them. The sample lists about 200,000 clones, roughly 90% occurring once. CDR1 MNHEY and CDR2 SVGEGT come from the germline V gene. The length of the CDR3 is 18 residues. Unmatched junction bases numbered 12, after V lost 5 bases and J lost 0 bases. The chain uses TRBV6-2 or TRBV6-3 and TRBJ1-5; 8 nucleotides agree with TRBD1. This clonotype was sampled from a man aged 18 to 35 with active or convalescent COVID-19. Material for sequencing was peripheral blood. Here the CDR3 DNA reads TGTGCCAGCAGTAAGCGGGACAGGAGCAGCTATAGCAATCAGCCCCAGCATTTT. Protein: CASSKRDRSSYSNQPQHF.